These 3 T cell receptor beta chains share one sample of origin, sequenced in a study of T cells after yellow fever vaccination. TCRdb redid the calling of the 5' RACE reads with MiXCR, one entry per CDR3 protein. The sample lists around 300,000 distinct CDR3 sequences, over 4% occurring once. The sequenced sample was PBMCs, obtained 5 days after the yellow fever booster vaccination. These receptors all come from a man aged 18 to 30 who received the YFV17D yellow fever vaccine.

This clonotype was detected only a few times. The chain couples TRBV3-1 to TRBJ1-3; D call uncertain. CDR3 size: 14 residues. V was shortened by 3 bases and J by 2 bases, with 8 bases between the two germline ends. Germline-derived CDR1 and CDR2 are LGHDT and YNNKEL (reference sequence). The CDR3 DNA follows: TGTGCCAGCAGCCAGTTCGGGGCTGGAAACACCATATATTTT. It yields the protein CASSQFGAGNTIYF.

This clonotype was recorded at least ten times. The chain is built from TRBV27 and TRBJ2-2; TRBD1 aligns across 7 bases. Germline loops: CDR1 MNHEY, CDR2 SMNVEV (reference sequence). J gave up 0 bases and V 1 base, and 8 bases lay outside the gene matches. The CDR3 has 18 amino acids. The chain's CDR3 is CASSLFPPGTANTGELFF. The CDR3 DNA reads as TGTGCCAGCAGTTTATTTCCCCCCGGGACAGCGAACACCGGGGAGCTGTTTTTT.

There are a few counts of this clonotype. V and J are TRBV12-3 or TRBV12-4 and TRBJ2-1; 15 bases map to TRBD2. The CDR3 is 15 residues long. V was pared by 5 bases and J by 9 bases, with 5 bases of the junction left unmatched. The CDR3 protein is CASSGTSGGSGEQFF. CDR3 sequence (DNA): TGTGCCAGCAGTGGGACTAGCGGGGGGAGTGGTGAGCAGTTCTTC.